This T cell receptor beta chain was sequenced for a study of blood T cells in healthy people across ages. Study results and limitations: Nothing was known about donor CMV status, and this possibly confounded expanded clonotype changes.

On this clonotype: Its specificity is not known.

V lost 1 base to trimming and J lost 8 bases; unmatched junction nucleotides: 10. Per the germline V gene, CDR1 is SQVTM and CDR2 is ANQGSEA. This CDR3 is built from 15 residues. With a J-beta primer mix and a sample-barcoded 5' primer, a second PCR ran roughly 6 to 11 cycles. Using its own MiXCR run on the 5' RACE reads, TCRdb lists one record per CDR3 protein. The data hold approximately 900,000 distinct CDR3 sequences, with about 28% observed a single time. The data were also submitted as part of a second study, on T cells of mothers and their children.

This receptor was identified in a woman aged 40 to 55 in good health. The sample consisted of blood. This rearrangement joins TRBV29-1 to TRBJ2-1, with TRBD2 identical over 8 bases. The CDR3 is CSVEVFAGGSDEQFF. CDR3 nucleotide sequence: TGCAGCGTTGAAGTTTTTGCGGGGGGTTCGGATGAGCAGTTCTTC.